A selection of T cell receptor beta chains follows, all from one sample in a study of identical twins. TCRdb reprocessed the 5' RACE reads with MiXCR, giving one entry per CDR3 protein. The data contain around 220,000 distinct CDR3 sequences, more than 13% of them singletons. Sequencing was performed on memory (CD45RO+) T cells sorted from blood. All receptors come from a woman between 18 and 30 years old in good health. Each CDR3 is given with its conserved first and last residue. A D gene is named only where the DNA matches it firmly. Not every row has a clone size; where given, it reads once, few, many or a size class.

-	TRBJ2-1	TRBV6-4	TRBD2	CASSDPTSGRGNEQFF	TGTGCCAGCAGTGACCCCACTAGCGGGAGGGGGAATGAGCAGTTCTTC
few	TRBJ2-2	TRBV6-2/TRBV6-3	-	CASIRDSTGELFF	TGTGCCAGCATTCGCGATTCTACCGGGGAGCTGTTTTTT
few	TRBJ2-1	TRBV3-1	-	CASSNLGASYNEQFF	TGTGCCAGCAGTAATTTGGGAGCCTCCTACAATGAGCAGTTCTTC
many	TRBJ2-5	TRBV29-1	-	CSVKYQETQYF	TGCAGCGTCAAGTACCAAGAGACCCAGTACTTC
few	TRBJ2-1	TRBV11-2	-	CASTPVGVINEQFF	TGTGCCAGCACCCCGGTGGGAGTGATTAATGAGCAGTTCTTC
-	TRBJ2-5	TRBV14	TRBD1	CASSQGFTGGSETQYF	TGTGCCAGCAGCCAGGGTTTCACAGGGGGAAGCGAGACCCAGTACTTC
few	TRBJ2-1	TRBV18	-	CASSPTLRSYNEQFF	TGTGCCAGCTCACCAACGTTGCGCTCCTACAATGAGCAGTTCTTC
many	TRBJ2-3	TRBV7-2	TRBD2	CALLLAGGPNTQYF	TGTGCCCTTCTGTTAGCGGGAGGGCCAAATACGCAGTATTTT
few	TRBJ2-7	TRBV10-3	-	CAISPPRGEQYF	TGTGCCATCAGTCCACCTCGTGGCGAGCAGTACTTC
few	TRBJ1-1	TRBV5-1	-	CASSFLHGTEAFF	TGCGCCAGCAGCTTCCTTCACGGGACTGAAGCTTTCTTT
-	TRBJ1-5	TRBV3-1	-	CASSQDKDQPQHF	TGTGCCAGCAGCCAAGACAAGGATCAGCCCCAGCATTTT
few	TRBJ1-2	TRBV5-1	TRBD1	CASSLEDNRGGYTF	TGCGCCAGCAGCTTGGAGGATAACAGGGGCGGCTACACCTTC
many	TRBJ2-1	TRBV7-2	TRBD2	CASSETSGRVYEQFF	TGTGCCAGCAGCGAGACTAGCGGGAGGGTCTATGAGCAGTTCTTC
few	TRBJ1-5	TRBV11-3	-	CASSLSGVNQPQHF	TGTGCCAGCAGCTTATCCGGGGTGAATCAGCCCCAGCATTTT
few	TRBJ2-2	TRBV5-1	TRBD1	CASSDRVGAGELFF	TGCGCCAGCAGCGACAGGGTGGGAGCCGGGGAGCTGTTTTTT
-	TRBJ2-2	TRBV5-1	-	CASRNGRPTGELFF	TGCGCCAGCAGAAACGGACGACCAACCGGGGAGCTGTTTTTT
few	TRBJ2-5	TRBV11-2	TRBD1	CASSSGTAFQETQYF	TGTGCCAGCAGCTCCGGGACAGCTTTTCAAGAGACCCAGTACTTC
once	TRBJ2-2	TRBV7-9	-	CASSLVSGSVTTGELFF	TGTGCCAGCAGCTTAGTTTCGGGTTCTGTCACGACCGGGGAGCTGTTTTTT
-	TRBJ2-3	TRBV28	-	CASSLWEGRERAPDTQYF	TGTGCCAGCAGTTTATGGGAGGGGCGGGAAAGGGCCCCAGATACGCAGTATTTT
many	TRBJ1-4	TRBV5-1	TRBD1	CASSPGTANNEKLFF	TGCGCCAGCAGCCCCGGGACAGCCAACAATGAAAAACTGTTTTTT
few	TRBJ2-2	TRBV7-2	-	CASSPPFGTGELFF	TGTGCCAGCAGCCCGCCTTTTGGGACCGGGGAGCTGTTTTTT
few	TRBJ2-6	TRBV5-6	-	CASSLSLSGANVLTF	TGTGCCAGCAGCTTGTCTCTCTCTGGGGCCAACGTCCTGACTTTC
-	TRBJ2-2	TRBV10-2	TRBD1	CASQRDRAGELFF	TGCGCCAGCCAAAGGGACAGGGCCGGGGAGCTGTTTTTT
few	TRBJ2-2	TRBV3-1	TRBD1	CASSRNRGSPVNTGELFF	TGTGCCAGCAGCAGAAACAGGGGGTCCCCCGTGAACACCGGGGAGCTGTTTTTT
few	TRBJ2-5	TRBV20-1	-	CSASFGSAAGWEFETQYF	TGCAGTGCTAGTTTCGGGTCTGCCGCAGGGTGGGAGTTCGAGACCCAGTACTTC
-	TRBJ2-1	TRBV12-3/TRBV12-4	-	CASTLGGNEQFF	TGTGCCAGCACCCTAGGAGGAAATGAGCAGTTCTTC
few	TRBJ1-6	TRBV20-1	-	CSASKGGIDSPLHF	TGCAGTGCTAGCAAGGGGGGGATAGATTCACCCCTCCACTTT
-	TRBJ2-2	TRBV3-1	-	CASSQSWPPHTGELFF	TGTGCCAGCAGCCAATCCTGGCCCCCCCACACCGGGGAGCTGTTTTTT
-	TRBJ2-1	TRBV11-2	TRBD2	CASSFLGGSYNEQFF	TGTGCCAGCAGCTTTTTGGGAGGGTCCTACAATGAGCAGTTCTTC
-	TRBJ2-1	TRBV5-1	TRBD2	CASSLDSGRLNNEQFF	TGCGCCAGCAGCCTAGACAGCGGGAGGTTAAACAATGAGCAGTTCTTC
-	TRBJ1-2	TRBV18	TRBD1	CASSPDREYGYTF	TGTGCCAGCTCACCGGACAGGGAATATGGCTACACCTTC
many	TRBJ1-1	TRBV15	-	CATGREDTEAFF	TGTGCCACCGGCCGGGAGGACACTGAAGCTTTCTTT